The rows below give T cell receptor beta chains drawn from one sample of a study of cytomegalovirus exposure and HLA in healthy donors. Some clones are missing from TCRdb's copy, which holds only in-frame ones; the method was immunoSEQ multiplex PCR. The sample records more than 85,000 clones, 76% being singletons. The source material was PBMCs. Receptors originate from a man in his forties or fifties in good health and CMV-seropositive. Each CDR3 is given with its conserved first and last residue. The D gene is left open where the match is weak. Size values are once, few and many counts, or a class for expanded clones, and some rows have none.

>TRBD1|TRBV11-2|TRBJ2-7|.
TGTGCCAGCAGCTTAGGTGGGACAGGGGCCAACGAGCAGTACTTC
CASSLGGTGANEQYF
>TRBD2|TRBV9|TRBJ2-2|once
TGTGCCAGCAGCGCAGGGCTAGCGGCGAACACCGGGGAGCTGTTTTTT
CASSAGLAANTGELFF
>.|TRBV30|TRBJ1-3|.
TGTGCCTGGAGGGCTCGGGACACGGGATTAACCATATATTTT
CAWRARDTGLTIYF
>TRBD2|TRBV30|TRBJ2-7|.
TGTGCCTGGAGTTCACTAGCGGGAGTTGGCTACGAGCAGTACTTC
CAWSSLAGVGYEQYF
>.|TRBV30|TRBJ1-1|.
TGTGCCTGGAGTGTGCAGGCTCGGACTGAAGCTTTCTTT
CAWSVQARTEAFF
>.|TRBV6-1|TRBJ1-5|.
TGTGCCAGCACCCAGGGTAGCAATCAGCCCCAGCATTTT
CASTQGSNQPQHF
>.|TRBV7-6|TRBJ2-2|.
TGTGCCAGCAGCGTTCTAGCTCGGACCGGGGAGCTGTTTTTT
CASSVLARTGELFF
>.|TRBV7-2|TRBJ1-5|.
TGTGCCAGCAGCTTAGCAGGGGGTAATCAGCCCCAGCATTTT
CASSLAGGNQPQHF
>TRBD1|TRBV10-1|TRBJ2-1|few
TGCGCCAGCAGGCCCGACAGGGGGCGTCTGTTCTTC
CASRPDRGRLFF
>.|TRBV18|TRBJ1-2|.
TGTGCCAGCTCACACAGAAACTATGGCTACACCTTC
CASSHRNYGYTF
>TRBD1|TRBV4-3|TRBJ1-2|.
TGCGCCAGCAGCCTTGGACAGGGTGGGTATGGCTACACCTTC
CASSLGQGGYGYTF
>.|TRBV28|TRBJ2-1|.
TGTGCCACCAGCCCCGGGTACAATGAGCAGTTCTTC
CATSPGYNEQFF
>.|TRBV28|TRBJ2-1|.
TGTGCCAGCAGTTTGTACAATGACAATGAGCAGTTCTTC
CASSLYNDNEQFF
>TRBD1|TRBV6-6|TRBJ2-3|.
TGTGCCAGCAGTCCGGGACAGGGAACAGCAGATACGCAGTATTTT
CASSPGQGTADTQYF
>.|TRBV5-1|TRBJ2-7|.
TGCGCCAGCAGCTTACGGGGAGCTGGCTACGAGCAGTACTTC
CASSLRGAGYEQYF
>TRBD1|TRBV10-3|TRBJ1-1|.
TGTGCCATCAGTGGCCCCGGGACAGCGAACACTGAAGCTTTCTTT
CAISGPGTANTEAFF
>.|TRBV4-2|TRBJ1-6|.
TGTGCCAGCAGCCACGTTTCGGGGGGCGAGATTTCACCCCTCCACTTT
CASSHVSGGEISPLHF
>.|TRBV4-1|TRBJ1-2|.
TGCGCCAGCAGCCAGGTAGGGAGCTATGGCTACACCTTC
CASSQVGSYGYTF
>TRBD1|TRBV6-4|TRBJ2-7|.
TGTGCCAGCAGTCCGGACAGGGGCCCTTCCTACGAGCAGTACTTC
CASSPDRGPSYEQYF
>TRBD2|TRBV7-6|TRBJ2-5|once
TGTGCCAGCAGCTCCCCAGCGGGAAACCAAGAGACCCAGTACTTC
CASSSPAGNQETQYF
>.|TRBV4-2|TRBJ1-2|once
TGTGCCAGCAGCCACTGGGGGCGGGCTAACTATGGCTACACCTTC
CASSHWGRANYGYTF
>TRBD2|TRBV30|TRBJ2-7|.
TGTGCCTGGAGCGGGGGGAACTACGAGCAGTACTTC
CAWSGGNYEQYF
>TRBD1|TRBV11-3|TRBJ1-4|.
TGTGCCAGCAGCTTAGCTGGGAACAGGGGGATCAGAGAGAATGAAAAACTGTTTTTT
CASSLAGNRGIRENEKLFF
>.|TRBV6-6|TRBJ1-2|.
TGTGCCAGCACCGCGGGAGGCTCAGCCCAATATGGCTACACCTTC
CASTAGGSAQYGYTF
>TRBD1|TRBV7-8|TRBJ2-1|.
TGTGCCAGCAGCTCTTCGGGACAGGGGGAGCAAAATGAGCAGTTCTTC
CASSSSGQGEQNEQFF
>TRBD1|TRBV19|TRBJ1-1|.
TGTGCCACTCCGGGACAGGGTGATGGTGAAGCTTTCTTT
CATPGQGDGEAFF
>TRBD1|TRBV6-4|TRBJ2-2|.
TGTGCCAGCAGCCTGACAGGGGTGAAGGCCGGGGAGCTGTTTTTT
CASSLTGVKAGELFF
>.|TRBV11-3|TRBJ2-7|.
TGTGCCAGCAGCTTAGACCCGACAGGTTCCTACGAGCAGTACTTC
CASSLDPTGSYEQYF
>.|TRBV5-5|TRBJ1-5|few
TGTGCCAGCAGCCTATCAGGGGGCAATCAGCCCCAGCATTTT
CASSLSGGNQPQHF
>TRBD1|TRBV11-2|TRBJ2-1|.
TGTGCCAGCAGCTTAGATCGTCGAGACAGGGTTAATTCTATCAATGAGCAGTTCTTC
CASSLDRRDRVNSINEQFF
>TRBD1|TRBV7-9|TRBJ1-1|.
TGTGCCAGCAGCTTAGTAGGACAGGGGAACACTGAAGCTTTCTTT
CASSLVGQGNTEAFF
>TRBD1|TRBV30|TRBJ2-2|.
TGTGCCTGGCGACAGGGGACCGGGGAGCTGTTTTTT
CAWRQGTGELFF
>.|TRBV2|TRBJ2-7|.
TGTGCCAGCAGTGAGAGAGGCAGCGTCTACGAGCAGTACTTC
CASSERGSVYEQYF